A selection of T cell receptor beta chains follows, all from one sample in a study of T cell responses to AZD1222 COVID-19 vaccine. Sequencing was performed with immunoSEQ multiplex PCR; in TCRdb, only in-frame clones are kept and a portion is missing. The sample lists fewer than 150,000 clones; more than 75% were seen once. Sequences were derived from peripheral blood, sampled 28 days after the second AZD1222 dose. These TCRs come from an adult who received the AZD1222 COVID-19 vaccine. Each CDR3 is given without its conserved first and last residue.

J gene,CDR3 length,V gene,CDR3 protein
TRBJ1-5,12,TRBV5-8,ASSLLFRNQPQH
TRBJ1-5,16,TRBV3-1/TRBV3-2,ASSQEEGHPWGNQPQH
TRBJ2-3,12,TRBV30,AWSVRGDGDTQY
TRBJ1-4,13,TRBV30,AWSGPNALEEKLF
TRBJ2-4,16,TRBV7-2,ASLRTGSPLTRPDIQY
TRBJ2-2,11,TRBV10-2,ASSEPGTGELF
TRBJ2-7,12,TRBV7-3,ASSLSREGYEQY
TRBJ1-4,13,TRBV19,ASKPRTGSAEKLF
TRBJ2-1,14,TRBV5-1,ASSPILAGSNNEQF
TRBJ2-1,15,TRBV6-2/TRBV6-3,ASSQTSGRARVHEQF
TRBJ1-4,14,TRBV9,ASTEGGTGVNEKLF
TRBJ2-2,11,TRBV7-3,ASSSINTGELF
TRBJ1-2,11,TRBV6-5,ASSYITNYGYT
TRBJ1-1,12,TRBV5-5,ASSGRTEGTEAF
TRBJ1-5,11,TRBV24-1,ATTLGPNQPQH
TRBJ1-5,13,TRBV9,ASSPREGTHQPQH